This T cell receptor (beta chain) appears in the sequencing data of a study of regulatory T cells in long-lasting Graves disease. The study, taken as a whole, reports: Accuracy could have been hurt by small sample size.

iRepertoire HTBI primers and Arm-PCR of CDR3 regions built TCR beta libraries. TCRdb passed the multiplex PCR reads through MiXCR, listing each CDR3 protein once. This sample has about 470,000 distinct CDR3 sequences, with about 15% found just once. Notes on this clonotype: Its specificity is unknown.

The CDR3 sequence is 14 residues long. The V end was cut by 2 bases, the J end by 0 bases, with 8 bases between. Germline lookup yields CDR1 SQVTM and CDR2 ANQGSEA. Time point described: newly diagnosed GD, antithyroid drugs for less than 3 months. There was RNA extracted from PBMCs, and the TCR library was made from it. Under American Thyroid Association guidelines, Graves' disease was diagnosed. The same data also contributed to another study, on T cells in Graves' hyperthyroidism and ophthalmopathy. That work adds: Graves' hyperthyroidism qualified as stable when ophthalmopathy did not progress within 18 months. The model anticipated ophthalmopathy a median around 6 months pre-onset.

Sequencing was performed on peripheral blood mononuclear cells (PBMCs), taken at new diagnosis, from a patient treated with antithyroid drugs. The V call is TRBV29-1, the J call TRBJ2-1; the D gene is possibly TRBD2 (5 bases). The receptor was derived from a woman under 40 with Graves disease. CDR3 loop: CSVETGSSYNEQFF. In DNA, the CDR3 is TGCAGCGTTGAAACGGGGAGCTCCTACAATGAGCAGTTCTTC.